This T cell receptor (beta chain) was sequenced in a study of T cell clonotyping in hematopoietic cell transplantation. General study points: Higher Inverse Simpson Index values in graft donor and pretransplant recipient predicted broader posttransplant TCR diversity. Recipient TCR diversity dropped after transplant; expanded clonotypes rose from day 30 to 180.

The data were produced by immunoSEQ multiplex PCR, yet TCRdb's version contains in-frame clones alone and is incomplete. This table has about 44,000 clones, 94% appearing once. The CDR3 spans 15 residues. Losses at the gene ends were 4 bases for V and 9 bases for J; bases not matched to a gene: 11. Germline V gene data show CDR1 as SGHNT and CDR2 as YENEEA. Worth noting for this clone: Antigen: not known.

This rearrangement joins TRBV11-3 to TRBJ2-7; 11 nucleotides line up with TRBD1. Sample: peripheral blood mononuclear cells. This receptor was taken from a woman aged 45-65 years in good health. Some clones in this sample may be carry-over from other donors' samples. The DNA for the CDR3 is TGTGCCAGCAGCTCCCGCTTTGGACAGGGGGCAGGGCAGTACTTC. This gives the protein CASSSRFGQGAGQYF.